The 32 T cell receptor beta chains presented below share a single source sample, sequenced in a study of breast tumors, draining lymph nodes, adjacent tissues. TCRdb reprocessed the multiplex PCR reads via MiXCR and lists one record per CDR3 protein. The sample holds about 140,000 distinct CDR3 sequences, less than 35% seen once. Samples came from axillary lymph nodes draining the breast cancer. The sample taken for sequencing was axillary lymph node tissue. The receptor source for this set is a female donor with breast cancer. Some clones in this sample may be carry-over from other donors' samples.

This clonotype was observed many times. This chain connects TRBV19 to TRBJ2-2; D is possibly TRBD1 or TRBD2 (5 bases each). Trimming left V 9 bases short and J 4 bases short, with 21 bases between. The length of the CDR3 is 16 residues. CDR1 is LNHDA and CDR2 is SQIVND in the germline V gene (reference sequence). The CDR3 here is CASKGEGRRFTGELFF. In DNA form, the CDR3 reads TGTGCCAGCAAGGGAGAGGGGCGCAGGTTCACCGGGGAGCTGTTTTTT.

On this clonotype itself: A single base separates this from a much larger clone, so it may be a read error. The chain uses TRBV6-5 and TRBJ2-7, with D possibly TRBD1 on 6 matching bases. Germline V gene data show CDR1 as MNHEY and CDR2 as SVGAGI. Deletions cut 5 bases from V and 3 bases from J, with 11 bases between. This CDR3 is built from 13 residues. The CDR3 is CASSHRVGYEQYF. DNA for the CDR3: TGTGCCAGCAGTCACAGGGTAGGCTACGAGCAGTACTTC.

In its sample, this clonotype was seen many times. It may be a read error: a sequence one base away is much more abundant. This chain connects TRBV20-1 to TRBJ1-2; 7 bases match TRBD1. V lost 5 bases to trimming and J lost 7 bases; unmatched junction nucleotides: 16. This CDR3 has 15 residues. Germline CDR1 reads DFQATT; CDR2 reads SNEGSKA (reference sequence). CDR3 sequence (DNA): TGCAGTGCTTCAACCGGGACAGTTCCCCCTCGTGGCTACACCTTC. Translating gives CSASTGTVPPRGYTF.

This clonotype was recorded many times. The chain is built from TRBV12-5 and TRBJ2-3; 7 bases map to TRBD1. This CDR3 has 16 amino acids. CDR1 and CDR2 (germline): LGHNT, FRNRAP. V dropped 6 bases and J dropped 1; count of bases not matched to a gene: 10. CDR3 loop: CASGRAGGRGTDTQYF. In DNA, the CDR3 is TGTGCTAGTGGCCGGGCAGGGGGTAGGGGCACAGATACGCAGTATTTT.

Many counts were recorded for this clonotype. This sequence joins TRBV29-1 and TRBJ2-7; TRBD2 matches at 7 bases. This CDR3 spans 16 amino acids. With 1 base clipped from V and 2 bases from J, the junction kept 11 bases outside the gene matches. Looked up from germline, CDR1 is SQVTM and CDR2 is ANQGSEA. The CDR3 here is CSVEGTVGGETYEQYF. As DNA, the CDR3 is TGCAGCGTTGAAGGAACCGTGGGGGGGGAGACCTACGAGCAGTACTTC.

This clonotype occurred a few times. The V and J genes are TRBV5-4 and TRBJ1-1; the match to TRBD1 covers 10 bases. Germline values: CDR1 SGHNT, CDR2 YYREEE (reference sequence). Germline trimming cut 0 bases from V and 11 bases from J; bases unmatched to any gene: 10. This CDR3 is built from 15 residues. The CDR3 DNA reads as TGTGCCAGCAGCTTGGATGGGACAGGGGTACCTCTGGCTTTCTTT. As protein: CASSLDGTGVPLAFF.

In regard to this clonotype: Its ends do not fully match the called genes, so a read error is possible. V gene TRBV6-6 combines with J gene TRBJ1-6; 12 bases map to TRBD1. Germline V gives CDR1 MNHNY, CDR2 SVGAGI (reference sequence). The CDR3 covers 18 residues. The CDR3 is CASSRPGQGAGRNSPLHF. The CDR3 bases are TGCGCCAGCAGTCGACCGGGACAGGGGGCAGGACGTAATTCACCCCTCCACTTT.

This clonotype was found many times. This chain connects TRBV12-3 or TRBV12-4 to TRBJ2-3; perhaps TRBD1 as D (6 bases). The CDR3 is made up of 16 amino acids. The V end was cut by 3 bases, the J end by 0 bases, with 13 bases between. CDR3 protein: CASSFSGAMSTDTQYF. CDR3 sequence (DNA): TGTGCCAGCAGTTTTTCAGGGGCCATGAGCACAGATACGCAGTATTTT.

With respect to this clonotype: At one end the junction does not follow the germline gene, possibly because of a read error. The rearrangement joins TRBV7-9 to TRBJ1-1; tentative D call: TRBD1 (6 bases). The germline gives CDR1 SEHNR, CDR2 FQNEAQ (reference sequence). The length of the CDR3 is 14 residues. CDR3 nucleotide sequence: TGTGCCAGCAGCTTTCCACCTGGAGGGGGTGAAGCTCTCTTT. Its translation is CASSFPPGGGEALF.

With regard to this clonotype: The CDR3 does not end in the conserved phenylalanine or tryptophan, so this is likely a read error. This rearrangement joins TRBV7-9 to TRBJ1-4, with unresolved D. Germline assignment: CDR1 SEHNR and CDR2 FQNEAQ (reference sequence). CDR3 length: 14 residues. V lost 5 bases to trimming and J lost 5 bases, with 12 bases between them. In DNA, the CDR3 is TGTGCCAGCAGCATTTGGGATGGGAATGAAAAACTGTTTCTT. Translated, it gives CASSIWDGNEKLFL.

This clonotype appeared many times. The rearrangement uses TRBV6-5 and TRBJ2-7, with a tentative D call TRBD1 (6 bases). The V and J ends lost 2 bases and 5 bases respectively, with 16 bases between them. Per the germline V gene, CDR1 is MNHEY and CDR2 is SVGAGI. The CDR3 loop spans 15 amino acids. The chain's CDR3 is CASSYDGTSYHEQYF. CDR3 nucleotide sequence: TGTGCCAGCAGTTACGATGGGACATCCTACCACGAGCAGTACTTC.

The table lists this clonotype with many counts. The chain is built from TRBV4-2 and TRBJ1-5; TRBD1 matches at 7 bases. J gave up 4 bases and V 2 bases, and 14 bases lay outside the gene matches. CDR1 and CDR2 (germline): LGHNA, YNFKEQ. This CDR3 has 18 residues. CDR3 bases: TGTGCCAGCAGCCAATCCCCGGGGCGACAGGGATTTAATCAGCCCCAGCATTTT. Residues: CASSQSPGRQGFNQPQHF.

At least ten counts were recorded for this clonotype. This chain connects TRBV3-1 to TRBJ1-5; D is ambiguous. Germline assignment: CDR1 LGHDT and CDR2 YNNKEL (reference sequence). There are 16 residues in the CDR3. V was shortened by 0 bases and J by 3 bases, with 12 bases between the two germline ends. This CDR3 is CASSQDWIIFNQPQHF. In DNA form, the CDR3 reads TGTGCCAGCAGCCAAGATTGGATCATTTTCAATCAGCCCCAGCATTTT.

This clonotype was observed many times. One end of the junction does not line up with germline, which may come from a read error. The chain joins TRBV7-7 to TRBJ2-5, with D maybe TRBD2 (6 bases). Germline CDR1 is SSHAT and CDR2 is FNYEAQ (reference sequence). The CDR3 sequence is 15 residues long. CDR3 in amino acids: CASSPYTAGQETQYF. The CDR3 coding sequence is TGTGCTAGCAGCCCCTATACGGCGGGGCAAGAGACCCAGTACTTC. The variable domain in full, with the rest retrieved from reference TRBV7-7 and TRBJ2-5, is GAGVSQSPRYKVTKRGQDVTLRCDPISSHATLYWYQQALGQGPEFLTYFNYEAQPDKSGLPSDRFSAERPEGSISTLTIQRTEQRDSAMYRCASSPYTAGQETQYFGPGTRLLVL.

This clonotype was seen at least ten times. The CDR3 bases are TGTGCCAGCAGCTTTAGGGGGGGCATCAATGAGCAGTTCTTC. Its protein product is CASSFRGGINEQFF. This chain uses TRBV7-9 with TRBJ2-1, with a weak D call TRBD2 (7 bases). V dropped 3 bases and J dropped 6 bases, with 12 bases sitting between them. The CDR3 has 14 residues. Germline V CDR1 and CDR2: SEHNR, FQNEAQ (reference sequence).

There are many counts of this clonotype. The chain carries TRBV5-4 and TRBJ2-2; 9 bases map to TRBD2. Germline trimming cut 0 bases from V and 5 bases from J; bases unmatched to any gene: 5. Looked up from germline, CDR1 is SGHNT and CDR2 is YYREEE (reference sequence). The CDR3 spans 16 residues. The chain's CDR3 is CASSLARGGWTGELFF. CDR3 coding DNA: TGTGCCAGCAGCTTGGCGCGGGGGGGCTGGACCGGGGAGCTGTTTTTT.

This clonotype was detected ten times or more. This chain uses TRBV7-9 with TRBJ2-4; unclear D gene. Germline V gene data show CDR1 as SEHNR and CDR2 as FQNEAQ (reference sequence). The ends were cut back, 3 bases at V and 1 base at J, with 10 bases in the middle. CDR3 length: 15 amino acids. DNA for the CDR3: TGTGCCAGCAGCTTGAGAGTTGACGCCAAAAACATTCAGTACTTC. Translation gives CASSLRVDAKNIQYF.

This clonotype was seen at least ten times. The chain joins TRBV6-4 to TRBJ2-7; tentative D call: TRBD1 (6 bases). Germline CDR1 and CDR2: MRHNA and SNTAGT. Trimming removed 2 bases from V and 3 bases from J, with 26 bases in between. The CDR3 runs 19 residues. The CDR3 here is CASSDTAAYRVIFGYEQYV. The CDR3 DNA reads TGTGCCAGCAGTGACACGGCCGCGTACAGGGTAATTTTCGGCTACGAGCAGTACGTC.

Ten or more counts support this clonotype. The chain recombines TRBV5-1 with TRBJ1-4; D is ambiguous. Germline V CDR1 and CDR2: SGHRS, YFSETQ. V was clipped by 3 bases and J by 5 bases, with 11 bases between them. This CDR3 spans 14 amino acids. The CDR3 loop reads CASSSQRTNEKLFF. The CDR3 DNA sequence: TGCGCCAGCAGCTCACAACGGACGAATGAAAAACTGTTTTTT.

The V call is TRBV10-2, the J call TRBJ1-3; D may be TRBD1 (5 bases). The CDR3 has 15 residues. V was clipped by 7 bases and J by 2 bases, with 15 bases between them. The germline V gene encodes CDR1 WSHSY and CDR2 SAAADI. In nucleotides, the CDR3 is TGCGCCAGCACTTCCCGGCTGGGGCCTGGAAACACCATATATTTT. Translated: CASTSRLGPGNTIYF.

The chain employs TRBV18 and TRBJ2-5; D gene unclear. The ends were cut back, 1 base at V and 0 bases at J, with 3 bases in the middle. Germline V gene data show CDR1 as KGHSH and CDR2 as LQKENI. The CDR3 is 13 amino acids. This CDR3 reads CASSPRNQETQYF. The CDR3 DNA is TGTGCCAGCTCACCACGAAACCAAGAGACCCAGTACTTC.

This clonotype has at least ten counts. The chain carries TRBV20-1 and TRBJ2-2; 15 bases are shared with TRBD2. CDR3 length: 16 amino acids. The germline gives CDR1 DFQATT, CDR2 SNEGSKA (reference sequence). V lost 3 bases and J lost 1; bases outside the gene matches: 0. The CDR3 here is CSARGLAGGNTGELFF. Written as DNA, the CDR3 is TGCAGTGCTAGGGGACTAGCGGGGGGGAACACCGGGGAGCTGTTTTTT.

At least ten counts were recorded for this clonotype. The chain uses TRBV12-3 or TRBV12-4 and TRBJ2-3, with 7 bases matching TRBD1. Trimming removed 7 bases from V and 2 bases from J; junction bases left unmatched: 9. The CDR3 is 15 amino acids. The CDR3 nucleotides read TGTGCCAGCACCTTGACAGGGATCGTCACAGATACGCAGTATTTT. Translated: CASTLTGIVTDTQYF.

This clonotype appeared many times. The CDR3 nucleotides read TGTGCCAGCAGTGACTCCGTCTGGGCGACAGGGTTCCAAGAGACCCAGTACTTC. It yields the protein CASSDSVWATGFQETQYF. The chain recombines TRBV6-4 with TRBJ2-5, with TRBD1 identical over 7 bases. The CDR3 has 18 residues. Trimming at V came to 0 bases and at J to 1 base, leaving 11 bases not matched to a gene. Germline-derived CDR1 and CDR2 are MRHNA and SNTAGT.

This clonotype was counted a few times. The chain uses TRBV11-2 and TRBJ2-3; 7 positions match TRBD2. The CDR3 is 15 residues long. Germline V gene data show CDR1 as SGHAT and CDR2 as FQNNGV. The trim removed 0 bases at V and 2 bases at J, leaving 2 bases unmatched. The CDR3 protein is CASSLDGTTTDTQYF. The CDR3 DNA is TGTGCCAGCAGCTTAGACGGGACTACCACAGATACGCAGTATTTT.

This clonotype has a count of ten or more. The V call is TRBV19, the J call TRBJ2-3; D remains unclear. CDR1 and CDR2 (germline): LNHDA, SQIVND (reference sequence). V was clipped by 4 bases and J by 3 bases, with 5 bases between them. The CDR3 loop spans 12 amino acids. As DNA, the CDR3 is TGTGCCAGTAGTACAAGGACAGATACGCAGTATTTT. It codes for CASSTRTDTQYF.

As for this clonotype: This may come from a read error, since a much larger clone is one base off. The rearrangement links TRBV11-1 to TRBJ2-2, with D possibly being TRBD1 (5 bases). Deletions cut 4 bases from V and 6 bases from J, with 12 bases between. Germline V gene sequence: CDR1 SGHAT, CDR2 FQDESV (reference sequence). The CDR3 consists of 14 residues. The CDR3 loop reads CASSYRQTAGELFF. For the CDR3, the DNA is TGTGCCAGCAGCTACCGACAGACCGCCGGGGAGCTGTTTTTT.

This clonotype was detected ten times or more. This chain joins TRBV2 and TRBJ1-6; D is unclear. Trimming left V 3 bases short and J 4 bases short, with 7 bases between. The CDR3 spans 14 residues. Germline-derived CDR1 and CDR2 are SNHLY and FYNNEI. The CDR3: CASSEQLYNSPLHF. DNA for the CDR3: TGTGCCAGCAGTGAGCAGTTATATAATTCACCCCTCCACTTT.

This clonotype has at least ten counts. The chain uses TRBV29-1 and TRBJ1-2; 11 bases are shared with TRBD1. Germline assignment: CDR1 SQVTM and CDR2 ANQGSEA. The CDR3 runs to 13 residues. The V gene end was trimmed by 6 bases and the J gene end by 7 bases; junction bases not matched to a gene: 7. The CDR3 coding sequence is TGCAGCGTAACCGGGACAGGGGGGGTTGGCTACACCTTC. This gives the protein CSVTGTGGVGYTF.

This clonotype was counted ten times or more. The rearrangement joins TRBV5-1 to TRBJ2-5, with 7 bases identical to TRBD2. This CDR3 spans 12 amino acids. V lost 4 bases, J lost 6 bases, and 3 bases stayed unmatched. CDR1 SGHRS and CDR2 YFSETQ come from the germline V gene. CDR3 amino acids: CASSPGGKTQYF. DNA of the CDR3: TGCGCCAGCAGCCCGGGGGGAAAGACCCAGTACTTC.

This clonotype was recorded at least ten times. The CDR3 DNA sequence: TGTGCCAGCAGCCCACGAAAATTCCCTTATAGCTCCTACAATGAGCAGTTCTTC. Translation: CASSPRKFPYSSYNEQFF. This chain connects TRBV14 to TRBJ2-1; no clear D gene. The CDR3 contains 18 residues. Deletions cut 4 bases from V and 0 bases from J, with 19 bases between. CDR1 is SGHDN and CDR2 is FVKESK in the germline V gene.

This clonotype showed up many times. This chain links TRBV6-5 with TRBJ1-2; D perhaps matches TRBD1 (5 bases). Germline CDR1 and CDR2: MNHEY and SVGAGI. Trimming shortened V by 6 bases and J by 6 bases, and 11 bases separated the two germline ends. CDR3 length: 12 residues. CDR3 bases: TGTGCCAGCAGGCTGGGACGGAATGGCTACACCTTC. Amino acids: CASRLGRNGYTF.